This TCR beta chain was documented in a study of blood T cells in healthy people across ages. Study results and caveats: There was a strong correlation between TCR beta diversity and naive T cell percentage.

In germline, CDR1 is DFQATT, CDR2 SNEGSKA (reference sequence). CDR3 length: 15 residues. The ends were cut back, 3 bases at V and 0 bases at J, with 13 bases in the middle. It was with a sample-barcoded 5' primer and a J-beta primer mix that a second PCR of roughly 7 to 12 cycles was run. Each of the cDNA molecules was tagged by a template-switch adaptor with 12 random nucleotides. All samples gave at least 3 million CDR3-containing paired-end reads. Via MiXCR, TCRdb re-called the 5' RACE reads, giving one row per CDR3 protein. The data hold about a million distinct CDR3 sequences, with about 53% observed a single time. About this clonotype: As yet, its antigen is unknown.

This receptor was obtained from an older woman in good health. V usage is TRBV20-1 and J usage is TRBJ2-3, with a possible D match to TRBD2 (5 bases). Sequenced sample: blood. CDR3 in amino acids: CSARLRETSTDTQYF. The CDR3 DNA sequence: TGCAGTGCTAGGTTGAGGGAAACTAGCACAGATACGCAGTATTTT.